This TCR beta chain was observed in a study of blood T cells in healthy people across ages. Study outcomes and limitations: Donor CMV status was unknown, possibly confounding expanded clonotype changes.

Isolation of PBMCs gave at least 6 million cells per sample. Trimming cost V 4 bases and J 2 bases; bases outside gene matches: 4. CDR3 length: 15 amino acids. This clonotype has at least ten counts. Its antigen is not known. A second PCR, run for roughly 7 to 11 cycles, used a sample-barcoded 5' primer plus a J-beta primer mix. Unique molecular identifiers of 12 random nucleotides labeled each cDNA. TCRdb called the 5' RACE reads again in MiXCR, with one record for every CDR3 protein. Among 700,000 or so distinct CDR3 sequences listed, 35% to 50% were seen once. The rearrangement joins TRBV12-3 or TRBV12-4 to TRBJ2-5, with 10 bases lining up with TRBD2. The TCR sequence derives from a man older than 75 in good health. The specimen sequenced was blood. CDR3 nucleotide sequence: TGTGCCAGCAGTTCCCTAGCGGGGGCTCAAGAGACCCAGTACTTC. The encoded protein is CASSSLAGAQETQYF.